A selection of T cell receptor beta chains follows, all from one sample in a study of T cell responses to AZD1222 COVID-19 vaccine. Produced via immunoSEQ multiplex PCR; TCRdb's table is partial and in-frame only. The data hold 75,000 to 90,000 clones, with more than 75% observed a single time. The sample here was peripheral blood, taken on day 0 of AZD1222 vaccination. The receptors stem from an adult in good health. The CDR3 runs from the conserved cysteine through the conserved F or W. The D gene is left open where the match is weak. Only part of the rows carry a size: once, few, many, or a class if the clone is expanded.

NA	TRBV5-4	TRBJ1-4	NA	CASSLGGRTNEKLFF	TGTGCCAGCAGCTTGGGGGGGAGGACTAATGAAAAACTGTTTTTT
NA	TRBV10-1	TRBJ2-1	NA	CASSESVVGPNEQFF	TGCGCCAGCAGTGAGTCGGTAGTTGGTCCCAATGAGCAGTTCTTC
NA	TRBV5-1	TRBJ2-7	TRBD1	CASSLGTGVAHEQYF	TGCGCCAGCAGCTTGGGGACAGGGGTAGCCCACGAGCAGTACTTC
NA	TRBV11-2	TRBJ1-4	NA	CASSLDSQAGEKLFF	TGTGCCAGCAGCTTAGATAGCCAGGCAGGTGAAAAACTGTTTTTT
NA	TRBV11-2	TRBJ2-7	NA	CASSPRRDITPYEQYF	TGTGCCAGCAGCCCGCGCCGGGACATAACACCCTACGAGCAGTACTTC
NA	TRBV28	TRBJ2-3	NA	CASRAYGSGQDTQYF	TGTGCCAGCAGAGCTTACGGGAGTGGTCAAGATACGCAGTATTTT
once	TRBV28	TRBJ2-1	NA	CASRWGSGKYNEQFF	TGTGCCAGCAGGTGGGGTAGCGGAAAATACAATGAGCAGTTCTTC
NA	TRBV5-6	TRBJ1-1	NA	CASSLRTEAFF	TGTGCCAGCAGCTTGCGTACTGAAGCTTTCTTT
NA	TRBV7-8	TRBJ1-5	NA	CASSLTGLKLEPQHF	TGTGCCAGCAGCTTGACAGGCCTGAAGTTGGAGCCCCAGCATTTT
NA	TRBV5-6	TRBJ1-4	NA	CASSNQQGKLFF	TGTGCCAGCAGCAATCAACAGGGCAAGCTGTTTTTT
NA	TRBV10-3	TRBJ2-7	TRBD1	CAISESTGGRWYEQYF	TGTGCCATCAGTGAGTCGACAGGGGGGCGTTGGTACGAGCAGTACTTC
few	TRBV9	TRBJ1-1	NA	CASSFDGYTEAFF	TGTGCCAGCAGCTTTGACGGCTACACTGAAGCTTTCTTT
NA	TRBV19	TRBJ2-5	TRBD2	CASSSLAGQARETQYF	TGTGCCAGTAGTTCCTTAGCGGGCCAAGCTCGGGAGACCCAGTACTTC
NA	TRBV5-1	TRBJ2-7	NA	CASSNYLNMRPEQYF	TGCGCCAGCAGTAATTATCTGAATATGAGACCCGAGCAGTACTTC
NA	TRBV5-6	TRBJ2-7	NA	CASSLAGAKREQYF	TGTGCCAGCAGCTTGGCGGGAGCAAAAAGGGAGCAGTACTTC
once	TRBV2	TRBJ2-1	NA	CASRKDGNEQFF	TGTGCCAGCAGGAAGGACGGTAATGAGCAGTTCTTC
NA	TRBV10-2	TRBJ2-2	NA	CASSDPAGQGRLSGRSGELFF	TGCGCCAGCAGTGACCCGGCGGGACAGGGGCGCCTTAGCGGGAGGTCCGGGGAGCTGTTTTTT
NA	TRBV5-4	TRBJ2-3	NA	CASSFRPDTQYF	TGTGCCAGCAGCTTTAGGCCTGATACGCAGTATTTT
once	TRBV6-1	TRBJ1-5	TRBD1	CASSERQGGRNQPQHF	TGTGCCAGCAGTGAACGACAGGGTGGGCGCAATCAGCCCCAGCATTTT
NA	TRBV5-4	TRBJ2-5	NA	CASSRDTQTQETQYF	TGTGCCAGCAGTAGGGACACCCAAACTCAAGAGACCCAGTACTTC
few	TRBV18	TRBJ2-4	TRBD2	CASSPPLAGFQNIQYF	TGTGCCAGCTCACCACCGCTAGCGGGATTCCAAAACATTCAGTACTTC
few	TRBV5-5	TRBJ2-3	NA	CASSLVGIDTQYF	TGTGCCAGCAGCTTGGTTGGAATAGATACGCAGTATTTT
NA	TRBV18	TRBJ1-5	NA	CASSSSGDQPQHF	TGTGCCAGCTCAAGTTCAGGAGATCAGCCCCAGCATTTT
few	TRBV3-1/TRBV3-2	TRBJ1-1	TRBD1	CASSQGSYRGDGTEAFF	TGTGCCAGCAGCCAAGGATCCTACAGGGGCGATGGCACTGAAGCTTTCTTT
NA	TRBV20-1	TRBJ2-1	TRBD2	CSASPGTRGPEQFF	TGCAGTGCTAGTCCCGGGACTAGAGGGCCTGAGCAGTTCTTC
many	TRBV11-2	TRBJ1-2	NA	CASSPGTHYGYTF	TGTGCCAGCAGCCCCGGGACGCACTATGGCTACACCTTC
few	TRBV5-1	TRBJ1-1	NA	CASSLNTGAIAEAFF	TGCGCCAGCAGCTTGAACACGGGGGCTATCGCTGAAGCTTTCTTT
NA	TRBV19	TRBJ2-7	TRBD1	CASRDRGASYEQYF	TGTGCCAGTAGGGACAGGGGAGCTTCCTACGAGCAGTACTTC
once	TRBV28	TRBJ1-6	NA	CASSLNPNSPLHF	TGTGCCAGCAGTTTAAACCCGAATTCACCCCTCCACTTT
NA	TRBV5-6	TRBJ2-7	NA	CASSVGGGTSYEQYF	TGTGCCAGCAGCGTAGGAGGGGGTACTTCCTACGAGCAGTACTTC
few	TRBV29-1	TRBJ2-3	TRBD2	CSVEDVTGGSGDTQYF	TGCAGCGTTGAAGATGTGACGGGAGGGTCAGGAGATACGCAGTATTTT
NA	TRBV18	TRBJ1-5	NA	CASSPAGERQPQHF	TGTGCCAGCTCACCAGCGGGGGAGCGGCAGCCCCAGCATTTT
NA	TRBV19	TRBJ1-1	NA	CASSIDGKKPNTEAFF	TGTGCCAGTAGTATAGATGGGAAGAAGCCGAACACTGAAGCTTTCTTT
NA	TRBV18	TRBJ2-5	TRBD1	CASSPETGGETQYF	TGTGCCAGCTCACCAGAGACAGGGGGAGAGACCCAGTACTTC
NA	TRBV6-5	TRBJ1-1	NA	CASKGVGNTEAFF	TGTGCCAGCAAAGGGGTGGGGAACACTGAAGCTTTCTTT